This T cell receptor beta chain derives from a study of cytomegalovirus exposure and HLA in healthy donors. The CDR3 sequence is 14 residues long. Germline values: CDR1 MNHEY, CDR2 SVGAGI. V lost 7 bases and J lost 8; bases outside the gene matches: 9. A multiplex PCR was run with 60 Vbeta primers and 13 Jbeta primers. Per the study methods: Unique TCR beta chains numbered around 80 million in a later analysis, with roughly 11 million shared. This table comes from immunoSEQ multiplex PCR, and its TCRdb copy is limited to in-frame clones, with some not included. V, J and clone size reflect that table, while D and trimming were determined from the DNA. This table has some 170,000 clones, roughly 85% appearing once.

V gene TRBV6-5 combines with J gene TRBJ1-2; the match to TRBD1 covers 11 bases. The TCR originated in a woman in her forties or fifties in good health and CMV-seronegative. Sample: PBMCs. The CDR3 spells CASIRTGGVGGYTF. The CDR3 nucleotides read TGTGCCAGCATTCGGACAGGGGGCGTCGGCGGCTACACCTTC.